A single sample is the source of the 6 T cell receptor beta chains below, sequenced in a study of cytomegalovirus exposure and HLA in healthy donors. The PCR was carried out with 60 Vbeta primers and 13 Jbeta primers. Clones were read by immunoSEQ multiplex PCR, and TCRdb kept only the in-frame ones, dropping some. The sample contains roughly 120,000 clones, around 74% of which appear only once. The sample was PBMCs. The receptor source for this set is a man aged 55 to 69 in good health and CMV-seropositive.

This chain joins TRBV5-4 and TRBJ2-5, with D perhaps TRBD2 (7 bases). Gene TRBJ2-7 matches the end of the DNA better, so the J call may be wrong. The germline V gene encodes CDR1 SGHNT and CDR2 YYREEE (reference sequence). CDR3 size: 15 residues. The chain's CDR3 is CASSLVVGRGYEQYF. The CDR3 nucleotides are TGTGCCAGCAGCTTGGTGGTAGGGAGGGGGTACGAGCAGTACTTC.

The chain is built from TRBV19 and TRBJ1-5, with D possibly being TRBD1 (6 bases). The CDR3 contains 16 residues. The germline gives CDR1 LNHDA, CDR2 SQIVND (reference sequence). The V gene lost 0 bases and the J gene lost 7 bases, with 16 bases spanning the gap. The CDR3 loop reads CASSIEGNRVGQPQHF. CDR3 nucleotides: TGTGCCAGTAGTATAGAGGGGAACAGGGTGGGGCAGCCCCAGCATTTT.

The gene calls are TRBV12-5 and TRBJ1-1; no reliable D call. V was cut by 3 bases and J by 4 bases, with 12 bases left in between. The CDR3 runs 14 residues. Germline V gives CDR1 LGHNT, CDR2 FRNRAP. The CDR3 bases are TGTGCTAGTGGTTTAGATGGAGGGAGCACTGAAGCTTTCTTT. Translated: CASGLDGGSTEAFF. The variable domain in full, with the rest retrieved from reference TRBV12-5 and TRBJ1-1, is DARVTQTPRHKVTEMGQEVTMRCQPILGHNTVFWYRQTMMQGLELLAYFRNRAPLDDSGMPKDRFSAEMPDATLATLKIQPSEPRDSAVYFCASGLDGGSTEAFFGQGTRLTVV.

This chain links TRBV4-1 with TRBJ2-6, with 7 bases that match TRBD2. In germline, CDR1 is MGHRA, CDR2 YSYEKL. The ends lost 8 bases at V and 0 bases at J; junction bases unmatched: 13. This CDR3 is built from 18 residues. CDR3 sequence (DNA): TGCGCCAGCCGCGAGGGGCGCGGGGGAGCCTCTGGGGCCAACGTCCTGACTTTC. Protein sequence: CASREGRGGASGANVLTF.

The chain combines TRBV5-1 with TRBJ1-1; 10 nucleotides agree with TRBD1. The germline V gene encodes CDR1 SGHRS and CDR2 YFSETQ. V was pared by 4 bases and J by 5 bases, with 5 bases of the junction left unmatched. The CDR3 contains 14 residues. In DNA, the CDR3 is TGCGCCAGCAGCATCCGGACAGGGGGGACTGAAGCTTTCTTT. Protein product: CASSIRTGGTEAFF.

The chain joins TRBV9 to TRBJ2-1; D remains unclear. Between the trimmed V and J ends, which lost 4 bases and 3 bases, there was a span of 11 bases. The germline V gene has CDR1 SGDLS and CDR2 YYNGEE. The CDR3 is 14 residues long. The CDR3 here is CASSLQALYNEQFF. DNA for the CDR3: TGTGCCAGCAGCTTGCAGGCCCTCTACAATGAGCAGTTCTTC. Based on the CDR3 plus reference TRBV9 and TRBJ2-1, the full variable domain is DSGVTQTPKHLITATGQRVTLRCSPRSGDLSVYWYQQSLDQGLQFLIQYYNGEERAKGNILERFSAQQFPDLHSELNLSSLELGDSALYFCASSLQALYNEQFFGPGTRLTVL.